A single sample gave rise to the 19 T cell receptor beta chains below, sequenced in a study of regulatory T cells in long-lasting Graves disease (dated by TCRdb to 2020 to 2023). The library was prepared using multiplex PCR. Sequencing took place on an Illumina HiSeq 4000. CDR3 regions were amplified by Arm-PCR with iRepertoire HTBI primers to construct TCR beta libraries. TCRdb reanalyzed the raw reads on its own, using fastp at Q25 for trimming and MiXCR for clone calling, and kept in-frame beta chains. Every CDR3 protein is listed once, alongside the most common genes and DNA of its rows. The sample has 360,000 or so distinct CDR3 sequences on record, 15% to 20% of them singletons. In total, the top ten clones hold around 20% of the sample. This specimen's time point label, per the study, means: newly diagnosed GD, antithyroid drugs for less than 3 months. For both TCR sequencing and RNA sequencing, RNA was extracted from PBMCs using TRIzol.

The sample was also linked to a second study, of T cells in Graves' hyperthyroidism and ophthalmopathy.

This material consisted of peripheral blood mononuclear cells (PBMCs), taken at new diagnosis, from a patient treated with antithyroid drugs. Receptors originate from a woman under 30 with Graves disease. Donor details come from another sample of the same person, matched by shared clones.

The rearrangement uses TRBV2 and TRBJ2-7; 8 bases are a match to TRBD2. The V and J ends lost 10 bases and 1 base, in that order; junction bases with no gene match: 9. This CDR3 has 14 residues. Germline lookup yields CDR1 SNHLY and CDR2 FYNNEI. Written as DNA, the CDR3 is TGTGCCACCTTGAGGACTAGCCATTCCTACGAGCAGTACTTC. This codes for CATLRTSHSYEQYF.

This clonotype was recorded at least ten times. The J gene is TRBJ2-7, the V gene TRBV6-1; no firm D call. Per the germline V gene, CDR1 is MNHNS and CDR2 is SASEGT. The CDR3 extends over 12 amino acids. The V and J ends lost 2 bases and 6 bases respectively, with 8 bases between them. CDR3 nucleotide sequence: TGTGCCAGCAGTGAACACCGGAGCGAGCAGTACTTC. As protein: CASSEHRSEQYF.

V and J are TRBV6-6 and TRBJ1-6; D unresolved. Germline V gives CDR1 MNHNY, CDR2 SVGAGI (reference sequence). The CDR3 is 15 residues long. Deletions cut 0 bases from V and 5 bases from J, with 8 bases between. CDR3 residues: CASSYSGRDNSPLHF. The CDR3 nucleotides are TGTGCCAGCAGTTACTCGGGCCGGGATAATTCACCCCTCCACTTT.

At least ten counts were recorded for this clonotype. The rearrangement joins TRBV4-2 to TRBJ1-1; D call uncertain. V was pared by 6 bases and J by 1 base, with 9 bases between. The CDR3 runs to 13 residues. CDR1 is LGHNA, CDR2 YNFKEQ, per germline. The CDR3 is CASSMQENTEAFF. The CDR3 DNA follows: TGTGCCAGCAGTATGCAGGAGAACACTGAAGCTTTCTTT.

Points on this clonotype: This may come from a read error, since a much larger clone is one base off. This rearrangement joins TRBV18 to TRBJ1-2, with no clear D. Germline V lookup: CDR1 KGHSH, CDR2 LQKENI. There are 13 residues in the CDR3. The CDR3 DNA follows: TGTGCCAGCGTCACCGAGGCTAACTATGGCCACACCTTC. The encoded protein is CASVTEANYGHTF.

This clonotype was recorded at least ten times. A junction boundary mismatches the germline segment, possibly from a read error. CDR3 DNA sequence: TGTGCCAGCAGCTTTTACTGGACAGGGACCGGTGAGCAGTTCTTC. It is translated as CASSFYWTGTGEQFF. The gene calls are TRBV5-1 and TRBJ2-1; 8 nucleotides align to TRBD1. The CDR3 is 15 residues long. CDR1 and CDR2 from the germline V gene are SGHRS and YFSETQ.

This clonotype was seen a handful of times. The CDR3 protein is CASSYSGTLEAFF. The CDR3 DNA follows: TGTGCCAGCAGTTACTCGGGGACACTTGAAGCTTTCTTT. The J gene is TRBJ1-1, the V gene TRBV6-2 or TRBV6-3; TRBD1 is a possible D gene (6 bases). The CDR3 extends over 13 amino acids. V lost 0 bases and J 7 bases, leaving 9 bases between the germline ends. Germline lookup yields CDR1 MNHEY and CDR2 SVGEGT.

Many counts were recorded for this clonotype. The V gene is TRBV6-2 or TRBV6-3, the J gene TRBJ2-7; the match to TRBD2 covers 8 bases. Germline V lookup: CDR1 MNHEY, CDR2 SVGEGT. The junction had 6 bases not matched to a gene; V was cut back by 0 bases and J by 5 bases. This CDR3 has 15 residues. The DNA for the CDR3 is TGTGCCAGCAGTTACTCGTCGGGAGGGCCGAACGAGCAGTACTTC. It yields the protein CASSYSSGGPNEQYF.

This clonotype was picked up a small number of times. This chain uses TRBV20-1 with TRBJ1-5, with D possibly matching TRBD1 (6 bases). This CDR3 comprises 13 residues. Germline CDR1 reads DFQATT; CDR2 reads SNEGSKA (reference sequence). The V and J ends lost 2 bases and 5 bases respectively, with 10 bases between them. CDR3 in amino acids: CSARISGDQPQHF. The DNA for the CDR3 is TGCAGTGCTAGAATCTCAGGGGATCAGCCCCAGCATTTT.

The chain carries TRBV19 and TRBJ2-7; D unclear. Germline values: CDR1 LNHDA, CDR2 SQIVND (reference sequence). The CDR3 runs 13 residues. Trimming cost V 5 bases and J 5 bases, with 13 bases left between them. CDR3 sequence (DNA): TGTGCCAGTAGTCTTTTGGGTAACCACGAGCAGTACTTC. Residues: CASSLLGNHEQYF.

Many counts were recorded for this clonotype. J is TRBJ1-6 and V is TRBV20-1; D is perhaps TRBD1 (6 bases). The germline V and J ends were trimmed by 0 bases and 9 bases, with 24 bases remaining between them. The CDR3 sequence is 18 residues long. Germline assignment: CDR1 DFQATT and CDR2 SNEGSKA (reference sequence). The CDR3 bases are TGCAGTGCTAGAGATCCCCGGACAGCCGGAATTGGGGGTTCACCCCTCCACTTT. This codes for CSARDPRTAGIGGSPLHF.

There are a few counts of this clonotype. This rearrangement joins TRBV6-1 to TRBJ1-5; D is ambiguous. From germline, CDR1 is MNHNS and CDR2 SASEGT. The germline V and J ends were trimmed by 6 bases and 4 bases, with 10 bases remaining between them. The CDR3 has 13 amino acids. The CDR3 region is CASRHDLNQPQHF. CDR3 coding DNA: TGTGCCAGCAGACATGACCTAAATCAGCCCCAGCATTTT.

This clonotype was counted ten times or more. The CDR3 protein is CASSPLAGDTYEQYF. The CDR3 DNA reads TGTGCCAGCAGTCCCCTGGCGGGGGACACCTACGAGCAGTACTTC. V is TRBV11-1 and J is TRBJ2-7; maybe TRBD2 (7 bases). The CDR3 has 15 residues. V lost 6 bases and J lost 2, with 17 bases in between. Per the germline V gene, CDR1 is SGHAT and CDR2 is FQDESV (reference sequence).

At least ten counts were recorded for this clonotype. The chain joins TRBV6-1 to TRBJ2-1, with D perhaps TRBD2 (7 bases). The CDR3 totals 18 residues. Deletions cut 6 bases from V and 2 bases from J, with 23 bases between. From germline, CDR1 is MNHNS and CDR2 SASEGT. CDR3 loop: CASRGGFGGRRTYNEQFF. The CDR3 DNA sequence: TGTGCCAGCAGAGGGGGGTTCGGGGGGCGTAGAACCTACAATGAGCAGTTCTTC.

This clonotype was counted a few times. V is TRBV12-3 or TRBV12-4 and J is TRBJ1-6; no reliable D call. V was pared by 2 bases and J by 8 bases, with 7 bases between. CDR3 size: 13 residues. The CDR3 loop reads CASSLFRDSPLHF. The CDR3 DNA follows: TGTGCCAGCAGTTTATTCCGGGATTCACCCCTCCACTTT.

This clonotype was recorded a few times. CDR3 bases: TGCAGTGCTCCAGCGGGGGCAGGGTCAGATACGCAGTATTTT. Its translation is CSAPAGAGSDTQYF. This chain uses TRBV20-1 with TRBJ2-3; TRBD2 matches at 8 bases. V was pared by 5 bases and J by 4 bases, with 8 bases of the junction left unmatched. Germline values: CDR1 DFQATT, CDR2 SNEGSKA (reference sequence). The CDR3 consists of 14 residues.

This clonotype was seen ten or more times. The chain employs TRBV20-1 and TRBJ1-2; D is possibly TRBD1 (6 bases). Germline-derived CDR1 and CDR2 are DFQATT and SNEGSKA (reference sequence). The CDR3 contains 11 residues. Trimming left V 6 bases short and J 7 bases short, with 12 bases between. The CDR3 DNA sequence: TGCAGTGCCACAAACAGGGTTGGCTACACCTTC. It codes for CSATNRVGYTF.

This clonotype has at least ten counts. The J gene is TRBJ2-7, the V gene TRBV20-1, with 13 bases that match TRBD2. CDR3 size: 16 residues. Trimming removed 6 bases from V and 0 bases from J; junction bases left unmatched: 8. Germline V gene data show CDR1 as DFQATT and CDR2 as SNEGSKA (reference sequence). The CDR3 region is CSATGTSGKSSYEQYF. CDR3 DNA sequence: TGCAGTGCCACCGGGACTAGCGGGAAGAGCTCCTACGAGCAGTACTTC.

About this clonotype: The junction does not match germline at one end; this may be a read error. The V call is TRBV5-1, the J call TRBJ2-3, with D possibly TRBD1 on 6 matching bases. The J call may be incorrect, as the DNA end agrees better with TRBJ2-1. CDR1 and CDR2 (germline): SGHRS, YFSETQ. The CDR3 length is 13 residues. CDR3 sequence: CASSLDSSYEQFF. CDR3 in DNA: TGTGCCAGCAGCTTGGACAGCTCCTACGAGCAGTTCTTC.